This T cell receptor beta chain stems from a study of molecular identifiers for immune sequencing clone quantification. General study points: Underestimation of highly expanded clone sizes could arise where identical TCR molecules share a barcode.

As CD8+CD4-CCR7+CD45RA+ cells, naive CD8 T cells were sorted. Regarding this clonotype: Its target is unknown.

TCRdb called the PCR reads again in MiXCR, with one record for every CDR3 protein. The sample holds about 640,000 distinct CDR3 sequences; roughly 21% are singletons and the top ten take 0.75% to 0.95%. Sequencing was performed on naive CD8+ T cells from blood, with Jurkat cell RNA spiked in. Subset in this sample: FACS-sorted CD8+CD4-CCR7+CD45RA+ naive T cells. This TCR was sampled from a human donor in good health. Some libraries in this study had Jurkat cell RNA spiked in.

The CDR3 region is CASSPGGGDDEQFF. CDR3 DNA sequence: TGTGCCAGCAGCCCCGGGGGGGGCGATGATGAGCAGTTCTTC. The chain joins TRBV5-4 to TRBJ2-1; 8 positions agree with TRBD2. Germline V gene data show CDR1 as SGHNT and CDR2 as YYREEE (reference sequence). Germline trimming cut 4 bases from V and 8 bases from J; bases unmatched to any gene: 8. This CDR3 contains 14 residues.